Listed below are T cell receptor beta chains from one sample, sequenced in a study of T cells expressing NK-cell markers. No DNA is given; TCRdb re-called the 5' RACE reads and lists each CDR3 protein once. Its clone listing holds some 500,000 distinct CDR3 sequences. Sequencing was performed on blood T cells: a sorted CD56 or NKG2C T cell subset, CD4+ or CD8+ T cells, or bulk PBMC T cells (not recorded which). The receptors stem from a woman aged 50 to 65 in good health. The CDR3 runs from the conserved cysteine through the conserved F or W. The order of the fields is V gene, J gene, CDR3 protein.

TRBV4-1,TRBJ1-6,CASALAGTNAFSTPLHF
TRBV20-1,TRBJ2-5,CSARGGASGRETQYF
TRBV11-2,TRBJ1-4,CASSPRGDYEKLFF
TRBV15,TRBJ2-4,CATSRDGSAAKNIQYF
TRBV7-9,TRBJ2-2,CASSLVPTGNTGELFF
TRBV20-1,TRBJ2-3,CSAPGRLAGVTDAQYF
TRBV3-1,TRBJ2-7,CASSQDTGPYYEQYF
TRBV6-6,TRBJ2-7,CASSYSHSNSYEQYF
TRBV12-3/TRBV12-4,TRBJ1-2,CASSPRGFLNYGYSF
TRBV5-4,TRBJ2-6,CASSLTPSAGANVLTF
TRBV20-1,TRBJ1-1,CSATSTWNTEAFF
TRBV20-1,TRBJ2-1,CSAHRGGSNEQFF
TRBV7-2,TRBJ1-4,CASSSSGGNEKLFF
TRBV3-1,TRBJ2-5,CASSPSQETQYF
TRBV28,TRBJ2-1,CASSLVRGPTFNEQFF
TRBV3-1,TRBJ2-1,CASSQADLAINEQFF
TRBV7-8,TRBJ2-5,CASSPDRMGTQYF
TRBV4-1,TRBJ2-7,CASSLGGRMNEQYF
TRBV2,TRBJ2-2,CASTPVGTGELFF
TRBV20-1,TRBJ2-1,CSARATSASEINEQFF
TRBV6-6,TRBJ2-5,CASSYEGETQYF
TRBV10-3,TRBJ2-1,CAISESSGSYNEQFF
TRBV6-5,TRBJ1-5,CASSQDRAGNQPQHF
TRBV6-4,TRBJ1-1,CASSKNPSTITEAFF
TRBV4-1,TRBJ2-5,CASSPLGVRGETQYF
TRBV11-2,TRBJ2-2,CASSFFMISVHTGELFF